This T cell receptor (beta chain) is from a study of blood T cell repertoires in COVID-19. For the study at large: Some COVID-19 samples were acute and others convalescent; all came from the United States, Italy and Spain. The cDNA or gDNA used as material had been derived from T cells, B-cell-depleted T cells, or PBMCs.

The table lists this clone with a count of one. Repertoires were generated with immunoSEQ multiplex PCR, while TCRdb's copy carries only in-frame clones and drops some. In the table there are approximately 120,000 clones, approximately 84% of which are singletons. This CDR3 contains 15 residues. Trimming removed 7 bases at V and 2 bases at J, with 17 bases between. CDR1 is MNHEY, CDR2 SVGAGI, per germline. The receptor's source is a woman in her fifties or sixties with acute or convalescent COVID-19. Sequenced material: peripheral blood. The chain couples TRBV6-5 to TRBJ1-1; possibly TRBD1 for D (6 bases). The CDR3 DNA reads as TGTGCCAGCATTACCCCCGGGACATTAAACACTGAAGCTTTCTTT. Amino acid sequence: CASITPGTLNTEAFF.